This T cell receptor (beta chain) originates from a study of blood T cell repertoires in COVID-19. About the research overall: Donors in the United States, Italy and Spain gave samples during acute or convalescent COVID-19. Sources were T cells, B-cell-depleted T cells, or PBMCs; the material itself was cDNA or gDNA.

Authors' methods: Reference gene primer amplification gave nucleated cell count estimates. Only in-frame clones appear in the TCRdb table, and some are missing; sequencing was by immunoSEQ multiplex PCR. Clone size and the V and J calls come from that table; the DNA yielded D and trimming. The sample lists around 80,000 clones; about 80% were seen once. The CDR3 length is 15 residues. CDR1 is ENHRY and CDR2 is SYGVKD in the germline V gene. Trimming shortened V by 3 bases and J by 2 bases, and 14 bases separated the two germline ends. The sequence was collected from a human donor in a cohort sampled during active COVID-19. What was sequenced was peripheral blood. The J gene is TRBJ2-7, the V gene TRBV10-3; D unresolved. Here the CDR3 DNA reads TGTGCCATCAGTGACCATAACAATCCTCCCTACGAGCAGTACTTC. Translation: CAISDHNNPPYEQYF.